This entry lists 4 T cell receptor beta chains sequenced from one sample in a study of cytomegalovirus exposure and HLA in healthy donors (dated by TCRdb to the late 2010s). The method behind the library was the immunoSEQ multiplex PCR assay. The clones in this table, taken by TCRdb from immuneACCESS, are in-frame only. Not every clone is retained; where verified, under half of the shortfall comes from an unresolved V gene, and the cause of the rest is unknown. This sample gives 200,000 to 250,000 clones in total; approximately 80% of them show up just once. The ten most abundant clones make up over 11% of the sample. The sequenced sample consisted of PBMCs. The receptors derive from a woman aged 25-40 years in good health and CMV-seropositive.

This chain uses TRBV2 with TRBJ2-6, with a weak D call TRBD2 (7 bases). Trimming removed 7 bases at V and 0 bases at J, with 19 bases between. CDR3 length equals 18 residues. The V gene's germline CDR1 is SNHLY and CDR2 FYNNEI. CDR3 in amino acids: CASMIGGRPDSGANVLTF. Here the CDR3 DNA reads TGTGCCAGCATGATCGGGGGGCGGCCGGACTCTGGGGCCAACGTCCTGACTTTC.

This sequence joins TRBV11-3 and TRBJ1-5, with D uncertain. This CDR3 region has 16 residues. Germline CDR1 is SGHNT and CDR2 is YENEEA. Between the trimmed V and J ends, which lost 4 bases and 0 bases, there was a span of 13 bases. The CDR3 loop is CASSSNGSYSNQPQHF. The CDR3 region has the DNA TGTGCCAGCAGCTCTAATGGGTCCTATAGCAATCAGCCCCAGCATTTT.

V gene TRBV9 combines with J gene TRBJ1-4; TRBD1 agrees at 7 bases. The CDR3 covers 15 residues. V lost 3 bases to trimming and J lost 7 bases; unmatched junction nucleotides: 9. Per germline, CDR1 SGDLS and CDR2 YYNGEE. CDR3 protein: CASSEQGQVAEKLFF. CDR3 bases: TGTGCCAGCAGCGAACAGGGGCAGGTTGCTGAAAAACTGTTTTTT.

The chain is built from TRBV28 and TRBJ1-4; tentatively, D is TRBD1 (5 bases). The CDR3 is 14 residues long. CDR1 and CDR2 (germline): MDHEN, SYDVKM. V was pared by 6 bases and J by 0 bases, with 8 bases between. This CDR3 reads CASSPTATNEKLFF. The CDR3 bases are TGTGCCAGCAGCCCGACAGCAACTAATGAAAAACTGTTTTTT.